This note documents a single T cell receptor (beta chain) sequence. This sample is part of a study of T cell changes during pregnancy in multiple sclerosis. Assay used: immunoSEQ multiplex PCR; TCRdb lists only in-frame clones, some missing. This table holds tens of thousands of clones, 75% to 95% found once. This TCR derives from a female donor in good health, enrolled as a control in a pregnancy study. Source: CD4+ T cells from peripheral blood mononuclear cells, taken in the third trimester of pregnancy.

The CDR3 protein is CASSPPGQGFNEQFF. In DNA form, the CDR3 reads TGTGCCAGCAGCCCGCCGGGACAGGGGTTCAATGAGCAGTTCTTC. V gene TRBV7-3 combines with J gene TRBJ2-1, with TRBD1 matching over 10 bases. The germline CDR1 and CDR2 sequences are SGHTA and FQGTGA. The CDR3 length is 15 residues. Losses at the gene ends were 5 bases for V and 6 bases for J; bases not matched to a gene: 7.